The T cell receptor (beta chain) described here comes from a study of blood T cell repertoires in COVID-19. Study details: Researchers got acute and convalescent COVID-19 samples from the United States, Italy and Spain. Sources were T cells, B-cell-depleted T cells, or PBMCs; the material itself was cDNA or gDNA.

Study processing details: The authors estimated nucleated cell counts from reference gene primer amplification. Libraries were prepared by immunoSEQ multiplex PCR; TCRdb keeps only in-frame clonotypes and omits some of them. V and J calls plus clone size are reproduced from that table; the DNA served to infer D and trimming. The sample contains tens of thousands of clones, about 80% of which appear only once. This CDR3 spans 15 amino acids. Germline CDR1 GTSNPN, CDR2 SVGIG (reference sequence). Unmatched junction bases numbered 10, after V lost 3 bases and J lost 8 bases. This TCR was recovered from a woman between 55 and 75 years old with acute or convalescent COVID-19. The gene calls are TRBV30 and TRBJ1-4; 9 bases map to TRBD1. The sample comprised peripheral blood. DNA for the CDR3: TGTGCCTGGAGCAAAATACAGGGGGCTGGGGAAAAACTGTTTTTT. It is translated as CAWSKIQGAGEKLFF. Full variable domain (outside the CDR3, taken from reference TRBV30 and TRBJ1-4): SQTIHQWPATLVQPVGSPLSLECTVEGTSNPNLYWYRQAAGRGLQLLFYSVGIGQISSEVPQNLSASRPQDRQFILSSKKLLLSDSGFYLCAWSKIQGAGEKLFFGSGTQLSVL.